The 23 T cell receptor beta chains listed next were all sequenced from one sample in a study of PD-1 blockade in classical Hodgkin lymphoma. Regarding time point: newly diagnosed, previously untreated cHL patient sample. Only in-frame clones appear in the TCRdb table, and some are missing; sequencing was by immunoSEQ multiplex PCR. The table includes around 30,000 clones, about nine tenths detected once. Specimen: peripheral blood mononuclear cells (PBMCs). The receptors here all came from a human donor with classical Hodgkin lymphoma.

The chain joins TRBV5-3 to TRBJ1-2; 8 nucleotides align to TRBD1. TRBV5-3 is annotated as an ORF whose role is uncertain. The ends lost 3 bases at V and 3 bases at J; junction bases unmatched: 7. The length of the CDR3 is 15 residues. The CDR3 DNA is TGTGCCAGAAGCTCCCAGGGGGCGCTACACTATGGCTACACCTTC. Translating gives CARSSQGALHYGYTF.

The V and J genes are TRBV19 and TRBJ1-3; D may be TRBD1 (5 bases). V shed 3 bases and J shed 0 bases, with 12 bases lying between them. Germline loops: CDR1 LNHDA, CDR2 SQIVND (reference sequence). The CDR3 is 16 residues long. CDR3 sequence reads: CASSIGGFVSGNTIYF. CDR3 coding DNA: TGTGCCAGTAGTATCGGGGGTTTCGTCTCTGGAAACACCATATATTTT. The variable domain in full, with the rest retrieved from reference TRBV19 and TRBJ1-3, is DGGITQSPKYLFRKEGQNVTLSCEQNLNHDAMYWYRQDPGQGLRLIYYSQIVNDFQKGDIAEGYSVSREKKESFPLTVTSAQKNPTAFYLCASSIGGFVSGNTIYFGEGSWLTVV.

The rearrangement uses TRBV5-1 and TRBJ1-1, with D hard to call. Germline V lookup: CDR1 SGHRS, CDR2 YFSETQ. The CDR3 contains 14 residues. Trimming stripped 0 bases from V and 0 bases from J, with 6 bases between. CDR3 in amino acids: CASSLDMVNTEAFF. DNA for the CDR3: TGCGCCAGCAGCTTGGATATGGTGAACACTGAAGCTTTCTTT.

The chain links TRBV19 to TRBJ2-6; 8 nucleotides align to TRBD1. CDR1 is LNHDA, CDR2 SQIVND, per germline (reference sequence). Trimming removed 5 bases from V and 0 bases from J; junction bases left unmatched: 9. This CDR3 is 18 amino acids long. CDR3 coding DNA: TGTGCCAGTAGTCCCCGTCAGGGGGCGCGCTCTGGGGCCAACGTCCTGACTTTC. This encodes CASSPRQGARSGANVLTF.

The chain combines TRBV6-4 with TRBJ2-3; TRBD2 aligns across 10 bases. The CDR3 spans 14 residues. Germline V CDR1 and CDR2: MRHNA, SNTAGT. J lost 4 bases, V lost 3 bases, and 1 base had no gene match. DNA of the CDR3: TGTGCCAGCAGTGAGGGACTAGCGTCAGATACGCAGTATTTT. Translating it yields CASSEGLASDTQYF.

This clone was counted between two and nine times. This sequence joins TRBV29-1 and TRBJ2-1; 9 bases agree with TRBD1. Trimming removed 0 bases from V and 4 bases from J; junction bases left unmatched: 1. Germline V gives CDR1 SQVTM, CDR2 ANQGSEA. The CDR3 totals 14 residues. The CDR3 DNA follows: TGCAGCGTTGAAGATGACAGGGGGTACAATGAGCAGTTCTTC. Translation: CSVEDDRGYNEQFF.

This clone occurred once. The same CDR3 arises from other DNA sequences in this sample as well. The chain carries TRBV9 and TRBJ2-2; D gene uncertain. The CDR3 contains 15 residues. Germline assignment: CDR1 SGDLS and CDR2 YYNGEE. V was cut by 2 bases and J by 0 bases, with 8 bases left in between. Here the CDR3 DNA reads TGTGCCAGCAGCGTTGGGCTTGCGAACACCGGGGAGCTGTTTTTT. It yields the protein CASSVGLANTGELFF.

The rearrangement joins TRBV7-2 to TRBJ1-1; no clear D. This CDR3 comprises 14 residues. V was shortened by 9 bases and J by 0 bases, with 14 bases between the two germline ends. Germline values: CDR1 SGHTA, CDR2 FQGNSA. The CDR3 bases are TGTGCCAGTCACCCGCCCAGTATGAACACTGAAGCTTTCTTT. It is translated as CASHPPSMNTEAFF.

This clone was observed a single time. The chain uses TRBV19 and TRBJ1-2; 10 bases are a match to TRBD1. The V gene end was trimmed by 3 bases and the J gene end by 6 bases; junction bases not matched to a gene: 7. The CDR3 runs 15 residues. Germline V CDR1 and CDR2: LNHDA, SQIVND (reference sequence). The CDR3 protein is CASSMLTGGADGYTF. CDR3 in DNA: TGTGCCAGTAGTATGCTGACAGGGGGCGCGGATGGCTACACCTTC.

The CDR3 is CASSLGTVAEQYF. CDR3 in DNA: TGTGCCAGCAGCTTGGGGACAGTGGCCGAGCAGTACTTC. V is TRBV7-9 and J is TRBJ2-7, with 7 bases matching TRBD1. Germline lookup yields CDR1 SEHNR and CDR2 FQNEAQ (reference sequence). V shed 3 bases, J shed 6 bases, and the junction held 5 bases outside the gene matches. The CDR3 runs to 13 residues.

The chain has TRBV29-1 and TRBJ2-3; a possible D gene is TRBD1 (7 bases). Per germline, CDR1 SQVTM and CDR2 ANQGSEA. The V and J ends lost 5 bases and 4 bases respectively, with 22 bases between them. The CDR3 is 16 amino acids. CDR3 sequence: CSVPRQGGLYPDTQYF. In DNA form, the CDR3 reads TGCAGCGTTCCCAGACAGGGAGGATTATATCCAGATACGCAGTATTTT.

This clone has a handful of counts. V and J are TRBV9 and TRBJ1-4, with no clear D. Between the trimmed V and J ends, which lost 4 bases and 2 bases, there was a span of 9 bases. The CDR3 is 14 amino acids. Germline CDR1 reads SGDLS; CDR2 reads YYNGEE. The CDR3 here is CASSSFATNEKLFF. The CDR3 DNA reads as TGTGCCAGCAGCAGCTTCGCGACTAATGAAAAACTGTTTTTT.

V usage is TRBV6-1 and J usage is TRBJ1-1; perhaps TRBD1 as D (5 bases). This CDR3 is 13 amino acids long. Germline values: CDR1 MNHNS, CDR2 SASEGT. Trimming cost V 5 bases and J 6 bases, with 13 bases left between them. The CDR3 loop reads CASSLEGRAEAFF. The CDR3, as DNA: TGTGCCAGCAGTTTAGAGGGGAGGGCTGAAGCTTTCTTT.

This clone was found once. The rearrangement uses TRBV7-9 and TRBJ2-1; 8 positions agree with TRBD2. This CDR3 contains 14 residues. J was trimmed by 6 bases and V by 2 bases; bases with no gene match: 3. Per the germline V gene, CDR1 is SEHNR and CDR2 is FQNEAQ (reference sequence). Here the CDR3 DNA reads TGTGCCAGCAGCTTAACCGGGGGGGCCAATGAGCAGTTCTTC. It translates to CASSLTGGANEQFF.

This sequence joins TRBV7-8 and TRBJ2-2; TRBD2 matches 12 bases. V lost 2 bases, J lost 4 bases, and 5 bases stayed unmatched. The CDR3 length is 17 residues. Germline loops: CDR1 SGHVS, CDR2 FQNEAQ. The CDR3 coding sequence is TGTGCCAGCAGCTTACTAGCGGGAGGGCCGGGCACCGGGGAGCTGTTTTTT. As protein: CASSLLAGGPGTGELFF.

The chain combines TRBV15 with TRBJ1-2, with 8 bases identical to TRBD1. This CDR3 region has 15 residues. J gave up 4 bases and V 4 bases, and 8 bases lay outside the gene matches. Germline V gene sequence: CDR1 LNHNV, CDR2 YYDKDF (reference sequence). The CDR3 sequence is CATSTRTGLSYGYTF. In DNA form, the CDR3 reads TGTGCCACCAGCACCCGGACAGGGTTGAGCTATGGCTACACCTTC.

The rearrangement joins TRBV19 to TRBJ2-5; no clear D. From germline, CDR1 is LNHDA and CDR2 SQIVND (reference sequence). The CDR3 is 12 residues long. V lost 2 bases to trimming and J lost 0 bases, with 1 base between them. The chain's CDR3 is CASSINQETQYF. The CDR3 bases are TGTGCCAGTAGTATAAACCAAGAGACCCAGTACTTC.

The genes are TRBV27 and TRBJ2-1, with TRBD2 as a possible D gene (6 bases). Germline V CDR1 and CDR2: MNHEY, SMNVEV (reference sequence). The V gene lost 8 bases and the J gene lost 1 base, with 24 bases spanning the gap. The CDR3 is 18 amino acids. In DNA, the CDR3 is TGTGCCAGCTCTACTATGGCGGGGACGCGGGGTTCCTACAATGAGCAGTTCTTC. Protein product: CASSTMAGTRGSYNEQFF.

This chain's CDR3 is CASGWTSGSGLPNTQYF. The CDR3 nucleotides are TGTGCCAGCGGCTGGACTAGCGGGAGCGGGTTGCCAAATACGCAGTATTTT. The V and J genes are TRBV5-4 and TRBJ2-3; 13 bases fit TRBD2. Germline CDR1 and CDR2: SGHNT and YYREEE (reference sequence). The CDR3 consists of 17 residues. J was trimmed by 7 bases and V by 7 bases; bases with no gene match: 15. Looking up the rest from reference TRBV5-4 and TRBJ2-3 gives the full variable domain: ETGVTQSPTHLIKTRGQQVTLRCSSQSGHNTVSWYQQALGQGPQFIFQYYREEENGRGNFPPRFSGLQFPNYSSELNVNALELDDSALYLCASGWTSGSGLPNTQYFGPGTRLTVL.

The V and J genes are TRBV5-1 and TRBJ1-5; possible D gene TRBD1, 5 bases. The CDR3 loop spans 15 amino acids. Trimming shortened V by 0 bases and J by 1 base, and 8 bases separated the two germline ends. Germline V CDR1 and CDR2: SGHRS, YFSETQ. The DNA of the CDR3 is TGCGCCAGCAGCTTGGTAGGGGCGAGCAATCAGCCCCAGCATTTT. Protein product: CASSLVGASNQPQHF.

The rearrangement uses TRBV28 and TRBJ1-3; 7 bases fit TRBD1. This CDR3 spans 16 amino acids. Germline lookup yields CDR1 MDHEN and CDR2 SYDVKM. The V segment lost 3 bases and the J segment 2 bases; nucleotides outside the gene matches: 7. CDR3 sequence: CASSFTGVQAGNTIYF. In nucleotides, the CDR3 is TGTGCCAGCAGTTTTACAGGGGTCCAAGCTGGAAACACCATATATTTT.

V is TRBV19 and J is TRBJ1-1; the D is unclear. V lost 4 bases to trimming and J lost 1 base, with 10 bases between them. In germline, CDR1 is LNHDA, CDR2 SQIVND (reference sequence). The CDR3 covers 14 residues. The CDR3 sequence: CASSKLRENTEAFF. In DNA, the CDR3 is TGTGCCAGTAGTAAATTGAGGGAGAACACTGAAGCTTTCTTT. Variable domain in full (rest from reference TRBV19 and TRBJ1-1): DGGITQSPKYLFRKEGQNVTLSCEQNLNHDAMYWYRQDPGQGLRLIYYSQIVNDFQKGDIAEGYSVSREKKESFPLTVTSAQKNPTAFYLCASSKLRENTEAFFGQGTRLTVV.

The chain uses TRBV5-3 and TRBJ2-7; TRBD2 matches 8 bases. TRBV5-3 is designated an ORF whose function remains uncertain. The CDR3 length is 17 residues. The J segment lost 2 bases and the V segment lost 2 bases, leaving 12 bases of the junction unmatched. CDR3 region: CARSLTSGRVVPYEQYF. CDR3 bases: TGTGCCAGAAGCTTAACTAGCGGCAGGGTGGTTCCCTACGAGCAGTACTTC.